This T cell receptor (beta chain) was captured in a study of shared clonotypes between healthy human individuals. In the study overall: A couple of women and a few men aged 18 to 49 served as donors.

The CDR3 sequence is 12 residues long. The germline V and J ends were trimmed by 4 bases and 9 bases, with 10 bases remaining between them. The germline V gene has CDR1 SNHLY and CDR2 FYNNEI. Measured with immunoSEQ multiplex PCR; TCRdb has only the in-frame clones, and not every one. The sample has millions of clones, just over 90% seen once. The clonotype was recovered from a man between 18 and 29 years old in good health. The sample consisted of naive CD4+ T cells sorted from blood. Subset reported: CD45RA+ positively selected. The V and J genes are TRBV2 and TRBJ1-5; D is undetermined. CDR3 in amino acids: CASSGTLGPQHF. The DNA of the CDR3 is TGTGCCAGCAGTGGGACCTTGGGGCCCCAGCATTTT.